This T cell receptor beta chain was identified in a study of blood T cell repertoires in COVID-19. This clone was recorded only once. V was shortened by 7 bases and J by 3 bases, with 9 bases between the two germline ends. Germline V CDR1 and CDR2: SQVTM, ANQGSEA. This CDR3 is 11 amino acids long. Profiled with immunoSEQ multiplex PCR; TCRdb holds only in-frame clones, not every one. The sample records 450,000 to 500,000 clones, roughly nine tenths being singletons. The chain uses TRBV29-1 and TRBJ1-1; possible D gene TRBD1, 6 bases. This receptor was obtained from a woman aged 55-70 years who had recovered from COVID-19. Sequencing was carried out using PBMCs or T cells enriched from blood (not recorded which). The CDR3 loop reads CSAYRDTEAFF. CDR3 nucleotide sequence: TGCAGCGCATACAGGGACACTGAAGCTTTCTTT.